This entry lists 18 T cell receptor beta chains sequenced from one sample in a study of response to subunit inactivated influenza vaccine. MiXCR, applied by TCRdb to the RT-PCR reads, yields one record per CDR3 protein. The data show over 650,000 distinct CDR3 sequences, around 18% seen once. Sequenced here: PBMCs from blood, sampled around 5 days after vaccination. Source of these receptors: a man aged 50-60 years who received an inactivated influenza vaccine.

The chain is built from TRBV6-5 and TRBJ2-3, with unresolved D. Trimming pared 7 bases from V and 2 bases from J, leaving 16 bases between. Germline CDR1 is MNHEY and CDR2 is SVGAGI. This CDR3 spans 15 amino acids. The CDR3 sequence is CASTYSVGSTDTQYF. The CDR3 region has the DNA TGTGCCAGCACCTACTCCGTGGGTTCCACAGATACGCAGTATTTT.

This clonotype was detected only a few times. This rearrangement joins TRBV7-9 to TRBJ2-7; possible D gene TRBD1, 6 bases. Germline-derived CDR1 and CDR2 are SEHNR and FQNEAQ (reference sequence). V was shortened by 3 bases and J by 7 bases, with 13 bases between the two germline ends. There are 13 residues in the CDR3. CDR3 region: CASSLGHVLEQYF. CDR3 DNA sequence: TGTGCCAGCAGCTTGGGACATGTCTTAGAGCAGTACTTC.

This chain uses TRBV5-1 with TRBJ2-1; 8 bases agree with TRBD2. CDR1 is SGHRS and CDR2 is YFSETQ in the germline V gene. V lost 4 bases to trimming and J lost 2 bases; unmatched junction nucleotides: 8. This CDR3 is 16 amino acids long. In DNA, the CDR3 is TGCGCCAGCAGCCGGGCAGCGGGAGCGGCCTACAATGAGCAGTTCTTC. It codes for CASSRAAGAAYNEQFF.

This clonotype was found many times. In DNA, the CDR3 is TGTGCCAGCAGTTACCTTTCTGAGCAGTTCTTC. Translation: CASSYLSEQFF. The chain uses TRBV6-5 and TRBJ2-1, with unresolved D. There are 11 residues in the CDR3. Germline lookup yields CDR1 MNHEY and CDR2 SVGAGI. The V end lost 2 bases, the J end lost 9 bases, and 5 bases lay between the germline ends.

This clonotype was detected once. The rearrangement joins TRBV7-9 to TRBJ2-3; perhaps TRBD1 as D (5 bases). Germline V lookup: CDR1 SEHNR, CDR2 FQNEAQ (reference sequence). The CDR3 is 15 amino acids. V lost 0 bases and J lost 3, with 10 bases in between. The DNA for the CDR3 is TGTGCCAGCAGCTTAGCGGTAGGGGTAACAGATACGCAGTATTTT. Its protein product is CASSLAVGVTDTQYF.

This clonotype was observed at least ten times. V gene TRBV25-1 combines with J gene TRBJ1-6, with D unresolved. V was pared by 4 bases and J by 10 bases, with 14 bases between. CDR3 length: 14 residues. Germline V lookup: CDR1 MGHDK, CDR2 SYGVNS. CDR3 region: CASSGWGFDSPLHF. Here the CDR3 DNA reads TGTGCCAGCAGTGGATGGGGTTTTGACTCACCCCTCCACTTT.

This clonotype was observed a handful of times. The V call is TRBV5-5, the J call TRBJ2-2; no firm D call. V lost 4 bases to trimming and J lost 1 base, with 17 bases between them. The CDR3 runs 17 residues. Germline CDR1 reads SGHKS; CDR2 reads YYEKEE (reference sequence). CDR3 bases: TGTGCCAGCAGCAGGGCGGTGGCGACACAGAACACCGGGGAGCTGTTTTTT. Translating gives CASSRAVATQNTGELFF.

This clonotype came up many times. In DNA, the CDR3 is TGTGCCAGCAGTTCCGGGTCATATGGCTACACCTTC. Protein: CASSSGSYGYTF. The rearrangement uses TRBV12-3 or TRBV12-4 and TRBJ1-2; D is ambiguous. Trimming stripped 4 bases from V and 5 bases from J, with 8 bases between. There are 12 residues in the CDR3.

This clonotype appeared a few times. This chain connects TRBV28 to TRBJ2-5, with 9 bases fitting TRBD1. The CDR3 has 16 residues. Germline CDR1 MDHEN, CDR2 SYDVKM. J was trimmed by 1 base and V by 2 bases; bases with no gene match: 5. The CDR3 sequence: CASSLGDREIQETQYF. The CDR3, as DNA: TGTGCCAGCAGTTTAGGGGACAGGGAAATCCAAGAGACCCAGTACTTC.

V and J are TRBV7-8 and TRBJ2-3; D remains ambiguous. Looked up from germline, CDR1 is SGHVS and CDR2 is FQNEAQ. The CDR3 is 13 residues long. Trimming left V 5 bases short and J 8 bases short, with 14 bases between. The chain's CDR3 is CASSQVVLGTQYF. The CDR3 nucleotides read TGTGCCAGCAGCCAAGTGGTTTTGGGTACGCAGTATTTT.

The genes are TRBV6-2 or TRBV6-3 and TRBJ2-1; D uncertain. CDR1 MNHEY and CDR2 SVGEGT come from the germline V gene. This CDR3 is 17 amino acids long. Trimming took off 0 bases at V and 5 bases at J, with 17 bases between the two ends. In DNA form, the CDR3 reads TGTGCCAGCAGTTACTCGAATTTGAAGGCAGAGAACAATGAGCAGTTCTTC. Its translation is CASSYSNLKAENNEQFF.

This rearrangement joins TRBV27 to TRBJ2-2; D remains ambiguous. The CDR3 is made up of 12 amino acids. Trimming removed 8 bases at V and 7 bases at J, with 11 bases between. Germline V gene lookup returns CDR1 MNHEY and CDR2 SMNVEV (reference sequence). As DNA, the CDR3 is TGTGCCAGCGGACCAGTCGGCGGGGAGCTGTTTTTT. Protein: CASGPVGGELFF.

Only a few counts were recorded for this clonotype. The genes are TRBV29-1 and TRBJ2-1, with 7 bases lining up with TRBD2. V was clipped by 8 bases and J by 5 bases; unmatched bases: 6. This CDR3 has 12 amino acids. CDR1 and CDR2 from the germline V gene are SQVTM and ANQGSEA. The CDR3 reads CSYGLGDNEQFF. In DNA form, the CDR3 reads TGCAGCTATGGACTAGGGGACAATGAGCAGTTCTTC.

The chain has TRBV4-3 and TRBJ1-4, with a weak D call TRBD1 (5 bases). V was trimmed by 1 base and J by 0 bases, leaving 6 bases between them. CDR1 LGHNA and CDR2 YSLEER come from the germline V gene. The CDR3 covers 15 residues. CDR3 loop: CASSQGQSTNEKLFF. The CDR3 coding sequence is TGCGCCAGCAGCCAAGGACAGTCAACTAATGAAAAACTGTTTTTT.

This chain connects TRBV6-1 to TRBJ1-5, with 8 bases that match TRBD1. Per the germline V gene, CDR1 is MNHNS and CDR2 is SASEGT. The CDR3 has 15 amino acids. The junction had 4 bases not matched to a gene; V was cut back by 0 bases and J by 6 bases. CDR3 sequence (DNA): TGTGCCAGCAGTGAAGCCCAGGGGGCTGTTCAGCCCCAGCATTTT. Translating gives CASSEAQGAVQPQHF.

V usage is TRBV5-6 and J usage is TRBJ1-5, with D hard to call. Trimming stripped 0 bases from V and 6 bases from J, with 7 bases between. The CDR3 length is 13 residues. Germline CDR1 is SGHDT and CDR2 is YYEEEE. The CDR3 DNA reads as TGTGCCAGCAGCTTGGGCAGGCGTCAGCCCCAGCATTTT. Translating gives CASSLGRRQPQHF. Using reference TRBV5-6 and TRBJ1-5 for the parts outside the CDR3, the full variable domain is DAGVTQSPTHLIKTRGQQVTLRCSPKSGHDTVSWYQQALGQGPQFIFQYYEEEERQRGNFPDRFSGHQFPNYSSELNVNALLLGDSALYLCASSLGRRQPQHFGDGTRLSIL.

This clonotype was seen repeatedly, ten times or more. The chain has TRBV7-2 and TRBJ2-2, with D uncertain. The germline CDR1 and CDR2 sequences are SGHTA and FQGNSA. CDR3 length: 12 amino acids. V lost 5 bases and J 3 bases, leaving 4 bases between the germline ends. The CDR3 nucleotides read TGTGCCAGCAGCAGGTACACCGGGGAGCTGTTTTTT. It specifies CASSRYTGELFF.

This rearrangement joins TRBV4-1 to TRBJ2-1; 7 nucleotides match TRBD1. The CDR3 length is 15 residues. The J segment lost 8 bases and the V segment lost 0 bases, leaving 7 bases of the junction unmatched. CDR1 and CDR2 from the germline V gene are MGHRA and YSYEKL. The CDR3 sequence is CASSQDLGGRDEQFF. The CDR3 nucleotides are TGCGCCAGCAGCCAAGATTTAGGGGGCAGGGATGAGCAGTTCTTC.